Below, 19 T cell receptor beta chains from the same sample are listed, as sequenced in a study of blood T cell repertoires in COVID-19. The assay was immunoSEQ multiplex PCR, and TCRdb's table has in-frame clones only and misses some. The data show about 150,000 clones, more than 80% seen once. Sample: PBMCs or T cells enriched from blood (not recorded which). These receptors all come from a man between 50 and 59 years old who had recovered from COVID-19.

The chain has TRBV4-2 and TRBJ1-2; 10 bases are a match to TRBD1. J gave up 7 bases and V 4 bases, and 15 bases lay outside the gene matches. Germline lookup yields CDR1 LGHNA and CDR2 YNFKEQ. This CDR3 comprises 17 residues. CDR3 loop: CASSPTLPGQGKSGYTF. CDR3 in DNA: TGTGCCAGCAGCCCCACACTCCCGGGACAGGGGAAGAGTGGCTACACCTTC.

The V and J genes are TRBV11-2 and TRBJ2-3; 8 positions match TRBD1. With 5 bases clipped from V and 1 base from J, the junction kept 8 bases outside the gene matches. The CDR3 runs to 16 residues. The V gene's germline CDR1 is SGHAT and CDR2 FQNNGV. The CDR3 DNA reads TGTGCCAGCAGCCGAAGCCAGGGACAGGGCACAGATACGCAGTATTTT. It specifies CASSRSQGQGTDTQYF.

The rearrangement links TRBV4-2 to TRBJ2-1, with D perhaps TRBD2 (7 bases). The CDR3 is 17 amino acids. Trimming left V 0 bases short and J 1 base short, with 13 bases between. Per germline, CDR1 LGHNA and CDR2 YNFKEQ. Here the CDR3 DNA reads TGTGCCAGCAGCCAAGAAGTCAGGGGAGGGTCCTACAATGAGCAGTTCTTC. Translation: CASSQEVRGGSYNEQFF.

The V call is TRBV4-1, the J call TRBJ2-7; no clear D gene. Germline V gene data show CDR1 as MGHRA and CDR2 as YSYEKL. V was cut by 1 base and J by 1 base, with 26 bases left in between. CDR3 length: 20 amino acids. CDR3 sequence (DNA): TGCGCCAGCAGCCAAGGCCATTTTATAGTTACGTCGCGGAAATCCTACGAGCAGTACTTC. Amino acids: CASSQGHFIVTSRKSYEQYF.

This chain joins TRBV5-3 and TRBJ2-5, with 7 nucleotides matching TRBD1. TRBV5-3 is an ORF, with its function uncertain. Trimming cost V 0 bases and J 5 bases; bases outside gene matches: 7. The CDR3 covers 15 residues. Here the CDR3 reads CARSLATQGRETQYF. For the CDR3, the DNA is TGTGCCAGAAGCTTGGCCACACAGGGGCGGGAGACCCAGTACTTC.

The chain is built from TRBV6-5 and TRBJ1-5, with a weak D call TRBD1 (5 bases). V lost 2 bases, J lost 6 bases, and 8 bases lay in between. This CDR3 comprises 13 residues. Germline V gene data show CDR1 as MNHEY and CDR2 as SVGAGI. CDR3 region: CASSYLQGQPQHF. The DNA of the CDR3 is TGTGCCAGCAGTTACCTCCAGGGTCAGCCCCAGCATTTT.

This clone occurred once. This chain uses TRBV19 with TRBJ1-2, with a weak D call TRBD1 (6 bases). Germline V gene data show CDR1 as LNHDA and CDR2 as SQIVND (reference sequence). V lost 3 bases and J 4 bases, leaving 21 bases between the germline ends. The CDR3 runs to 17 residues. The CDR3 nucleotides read TGTGCCAGTAGTATTAGTGCGGCGGTTACAGGGCGCTATGGCTACACCTTC. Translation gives CASSISAAVTGRYGYTF.

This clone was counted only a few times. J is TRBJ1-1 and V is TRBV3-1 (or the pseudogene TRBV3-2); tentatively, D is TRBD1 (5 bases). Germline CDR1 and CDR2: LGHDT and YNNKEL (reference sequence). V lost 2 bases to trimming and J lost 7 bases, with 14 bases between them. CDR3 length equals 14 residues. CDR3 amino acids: CASSQRQGLGEAFF. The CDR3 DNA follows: TGTGCCAGCAGCCAACGCCAGGGCTTGGGTGAAGCTTTCTTT.

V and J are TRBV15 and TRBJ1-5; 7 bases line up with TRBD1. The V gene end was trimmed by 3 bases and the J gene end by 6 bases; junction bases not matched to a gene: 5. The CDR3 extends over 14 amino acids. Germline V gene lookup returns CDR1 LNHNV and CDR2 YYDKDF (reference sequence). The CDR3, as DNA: TGTGCCACCAGCAGTTACAGGGGAGGTCAGCCCCAGCATTTT. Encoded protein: CATSSYRGGQPQHF.

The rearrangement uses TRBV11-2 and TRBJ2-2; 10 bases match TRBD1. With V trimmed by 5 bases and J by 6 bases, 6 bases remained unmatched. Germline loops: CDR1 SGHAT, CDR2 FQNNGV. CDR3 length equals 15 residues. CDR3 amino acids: CASSGRQGASGELFF. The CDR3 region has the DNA TGTGCCAGCAGCGGAAGACAGGGGGCCTCCGGGGAGCTGTTTTTT.

As DNA, the CDR3 is TGTGCCAGCCAACCGGGAAGTCGGGGCAATCAGCCCCAGCATTTT. The encoded protein is CASQPGSRGNQPQHF. The chain links TRBV27 to TRBJ1-5; unclear D gene. The germline CDR1 and CDR2 sequences are MNHEY and SMNVEV (reference sequence). There are 15 residues in the CDR3. V lost 8 bases and J lost 2, with 16 bases in between.

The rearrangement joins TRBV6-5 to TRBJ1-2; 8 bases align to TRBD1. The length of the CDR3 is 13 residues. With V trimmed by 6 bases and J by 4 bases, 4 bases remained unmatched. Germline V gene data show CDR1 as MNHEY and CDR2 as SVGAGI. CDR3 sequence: CASSLDRAYGYTF. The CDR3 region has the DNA TGTGCCAGCAGCCTGGACAGGGCCTATGGCTACACCTTC.

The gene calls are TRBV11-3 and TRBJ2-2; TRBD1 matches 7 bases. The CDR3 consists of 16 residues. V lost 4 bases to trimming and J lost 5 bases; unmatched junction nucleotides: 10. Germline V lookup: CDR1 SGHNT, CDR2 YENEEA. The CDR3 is CASSSTGTAITGELFF. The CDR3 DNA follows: TGTGCCAGCAGCTCGACCGGGACAGCCATAACCGGGGAGCTGTTTTTT.

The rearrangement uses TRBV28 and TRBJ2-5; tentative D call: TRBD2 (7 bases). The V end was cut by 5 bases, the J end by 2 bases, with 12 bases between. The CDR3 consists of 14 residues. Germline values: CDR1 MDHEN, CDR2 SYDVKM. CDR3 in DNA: TGTGCCAGCAGTCTCGGGGGGCGGCAAGAGACCCAGTACTTC. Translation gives CASSLGGRQETQYF.

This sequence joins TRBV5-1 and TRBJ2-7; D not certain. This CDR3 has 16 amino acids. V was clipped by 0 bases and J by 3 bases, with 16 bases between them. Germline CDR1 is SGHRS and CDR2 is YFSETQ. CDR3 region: CASSLVLSRSHYEQYF. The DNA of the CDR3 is TGCGCCAGCAGCTTGGTTCTCTCCCGGTCCCACTACGAGCAGTACTTC.

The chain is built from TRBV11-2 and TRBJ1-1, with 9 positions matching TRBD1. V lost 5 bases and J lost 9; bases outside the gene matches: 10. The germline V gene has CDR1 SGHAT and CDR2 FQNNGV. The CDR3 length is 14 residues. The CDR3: CASSQPGTGFKAFF. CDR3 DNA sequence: TGTGCCAGCAGCCAACCCGGGACAGGGTTTAAAGCTTTCTTT.

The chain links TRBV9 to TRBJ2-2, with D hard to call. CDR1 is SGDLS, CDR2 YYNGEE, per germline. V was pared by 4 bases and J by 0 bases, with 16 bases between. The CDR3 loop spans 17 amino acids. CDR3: CASSPPGLTSNTGELFF. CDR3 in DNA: TGTGCCAGCAGCCCCCCCGGTCTGACTTCGAACACCGGGGAGCTGTTTTTT.

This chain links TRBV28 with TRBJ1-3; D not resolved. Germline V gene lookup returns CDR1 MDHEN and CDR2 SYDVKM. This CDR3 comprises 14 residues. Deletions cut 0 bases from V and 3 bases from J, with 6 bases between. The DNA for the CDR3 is TGTGCCAGCAGTTTATGGGGAGTTGGAAACACCATATATTTT. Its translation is CASSLWGVGNTIYF.

The CDR3 protein is CASSLEDGTNYGYTF. CDR3 sequence (DNA): TGCGCCAGCAGCTTGGAGGACGGGACTAACTATGGCTACACCTTC. J is TRBJ1-2 and V is TRBV5-1, with unresolved D. The CDR3 length is 15 residues. V was shortened by 0 bases and J by 0 bases, with 9 bases between the two germline ends. The germline V gene encodes CDR1 SGHRS and CDR2 YFSETQ.